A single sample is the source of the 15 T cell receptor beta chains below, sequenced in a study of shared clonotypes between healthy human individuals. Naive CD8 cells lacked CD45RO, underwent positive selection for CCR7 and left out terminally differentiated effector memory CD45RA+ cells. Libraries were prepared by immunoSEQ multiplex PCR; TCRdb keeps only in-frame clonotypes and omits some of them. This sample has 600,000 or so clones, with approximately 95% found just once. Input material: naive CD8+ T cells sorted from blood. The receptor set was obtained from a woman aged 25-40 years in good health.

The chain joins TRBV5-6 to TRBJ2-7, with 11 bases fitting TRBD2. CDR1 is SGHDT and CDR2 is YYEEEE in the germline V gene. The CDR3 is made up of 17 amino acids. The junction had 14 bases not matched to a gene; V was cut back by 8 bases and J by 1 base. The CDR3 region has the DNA TGTGCCAGTAGTCCCCCTTCACTAGCGGGGGTTTCCTACGAGCAGTACTTC. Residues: CASSPPSLAGVSYEQYF.

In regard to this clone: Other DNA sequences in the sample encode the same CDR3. CDR3 amino acids: CASSLGRAYGYTF. CDR3 in DNA: TGTGCCAGCAGCCTCGGACGGGCCTATGGCTACACCTTC. The chain has TRBV27 and TRBJ1-2; no definite D call. CDR3 size: 13 residues. Trimming pared 6 bases from V and 4 bases from J, leaving 12 bases between. CDR1 is MNHEY and CDR2 is SMNVEV in the germline V gene (reference sequence).

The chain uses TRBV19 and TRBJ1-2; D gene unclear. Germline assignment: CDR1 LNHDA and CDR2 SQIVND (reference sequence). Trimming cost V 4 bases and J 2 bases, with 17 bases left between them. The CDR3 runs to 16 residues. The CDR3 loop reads CASSTRIDRRNYGYTF. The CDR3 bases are TGTGCCAGTAGTACCCGGATTGACCGCCGAAACTATGGCTACACCTTC.

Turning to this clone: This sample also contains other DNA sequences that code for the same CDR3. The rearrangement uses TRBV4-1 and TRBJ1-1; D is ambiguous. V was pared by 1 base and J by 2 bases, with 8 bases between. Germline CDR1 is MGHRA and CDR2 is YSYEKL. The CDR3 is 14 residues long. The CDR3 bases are TGCGCCAGCAGCCAAGGTCTCGGTAACACTGAAGCTTTCTTT. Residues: CASSQGLGNTEAFF.

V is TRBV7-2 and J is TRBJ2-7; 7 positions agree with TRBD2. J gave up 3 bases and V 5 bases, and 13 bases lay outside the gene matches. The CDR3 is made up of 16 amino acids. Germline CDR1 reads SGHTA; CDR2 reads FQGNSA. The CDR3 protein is CASSQDLGGRLYEQYF. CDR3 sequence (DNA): TGTGCCAGCAGCCAAGATTTGGGCGGGAGACTCTACGAGCAGTACTTC.

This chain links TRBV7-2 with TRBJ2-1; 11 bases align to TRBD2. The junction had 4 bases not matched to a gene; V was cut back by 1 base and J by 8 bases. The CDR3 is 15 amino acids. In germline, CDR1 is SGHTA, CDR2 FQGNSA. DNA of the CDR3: TGTGCCAGCAGCTTAGATGGTAGCGGGAGGGATGAGCAGTTCTTC. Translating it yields CASSLDGSGRDEQFF.

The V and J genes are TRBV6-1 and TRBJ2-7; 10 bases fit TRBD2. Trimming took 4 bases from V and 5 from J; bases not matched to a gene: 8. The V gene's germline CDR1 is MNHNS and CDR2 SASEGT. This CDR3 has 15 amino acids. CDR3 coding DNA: TGTGCCAGCAGTGCCGGGACTAGCGCTTACCACGAGCAGTACTTC. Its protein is CASSAGTSAYHEQYF.

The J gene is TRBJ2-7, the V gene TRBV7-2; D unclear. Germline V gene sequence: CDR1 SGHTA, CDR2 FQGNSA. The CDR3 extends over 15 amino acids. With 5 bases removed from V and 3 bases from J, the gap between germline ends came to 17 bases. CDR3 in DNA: TGTGCCAGCAGCACTCTCCCTAACCCGGTCTACGAGCAGTACTTC. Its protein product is CASSTLPNPVYEQYF.

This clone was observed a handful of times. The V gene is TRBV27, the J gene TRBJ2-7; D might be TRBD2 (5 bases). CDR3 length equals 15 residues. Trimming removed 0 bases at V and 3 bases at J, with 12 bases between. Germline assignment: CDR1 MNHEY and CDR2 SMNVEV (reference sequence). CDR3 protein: CASSLSPLTIYEQYF. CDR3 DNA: TGTGCCAGCAGTTTATCCCCATTGACTATCTACGAGCAGTACTTC.

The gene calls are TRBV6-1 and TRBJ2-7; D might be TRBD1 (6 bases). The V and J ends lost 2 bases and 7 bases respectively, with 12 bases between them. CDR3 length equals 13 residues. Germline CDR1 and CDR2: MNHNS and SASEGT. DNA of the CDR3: TGTGCCAGCAGTGAATACAGGGTCGGGGAGCAGTACTTC. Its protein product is CASSEYRVGEQYF.

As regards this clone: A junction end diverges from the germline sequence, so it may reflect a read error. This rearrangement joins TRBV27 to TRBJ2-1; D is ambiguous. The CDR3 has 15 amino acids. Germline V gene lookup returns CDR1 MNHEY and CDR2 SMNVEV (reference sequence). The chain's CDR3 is CASSLSPPSDNEQFF. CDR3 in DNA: TGTGCCAGCAGTTTAAGCCCCCCCTCCGACAATGAGCAGTTCTTC.

CDR3 protein: CASSLGVRTSSSYNEQFF. DNA for the CDR3: TGTGCCAGCAGCTTAGGTGTGAGGACTAGCAGCTCCTACAATGAGCAGTTCTTC. The chain employs TRBV7-6 and TRBJ2-1; TRBD2 agrees at 8 bases. This CDR3 contains 18 residues. The germline V gene encodes CDR1 SGHVS and CDR2 FNYEAQ. V trimming: 1 base; J trimming: 0 bases; junction bases outside the gene matches: 8.

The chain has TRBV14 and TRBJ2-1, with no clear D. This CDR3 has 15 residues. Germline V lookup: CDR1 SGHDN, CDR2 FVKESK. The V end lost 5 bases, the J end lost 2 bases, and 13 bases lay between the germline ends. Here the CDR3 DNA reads TGTGCCAGCAGCTTAACTACGACCCCCTACAATGAGCAGTTCTTC. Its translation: CASSLTTTPYNEQFF.

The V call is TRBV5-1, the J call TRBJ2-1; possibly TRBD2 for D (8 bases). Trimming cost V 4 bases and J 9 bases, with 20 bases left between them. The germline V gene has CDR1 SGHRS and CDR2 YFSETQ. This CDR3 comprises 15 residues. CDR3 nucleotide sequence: TGCGCCAGCAGCCCCCAGGGGGGACTAGTTTCTGAGCAGTTCTTC. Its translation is CASSPQGGLVSEQFF.

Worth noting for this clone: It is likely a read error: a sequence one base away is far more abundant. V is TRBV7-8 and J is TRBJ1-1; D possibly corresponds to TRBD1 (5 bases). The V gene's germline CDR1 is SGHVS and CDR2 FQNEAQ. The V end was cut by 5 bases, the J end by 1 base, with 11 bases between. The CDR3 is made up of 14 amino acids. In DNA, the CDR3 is TGTGCCAGCAGCGTCTCGACAGAGAACACTGAAGCTTTCTTT. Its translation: CASSVSTENTEAFF.